A selection of T cell receptor beta chains follows, all from one sample in a study of neurological immune-mediated disorders. From the 5' RACE reads, TCRdb called clonotypes with MiXCR, one entry per CDR3 protein. This sample has some 20,000 distinct CDR3 sequences, with 13% to 15% found just once. The sample comprised CD4+ T cells from blood. The origin of the receptors is a woman between 55 and 75 years old with HTLV-1-associated myelopathy (HAM/TSP). CDR3s include the opening cysteine and the closing phenylalanine or tryptophan. The order of the fields is D gene, J gene, clone size, V gene, CDR3 protein, CDR3 DNA. A D gene is named only where the DNA matches it firmly. Size is stated for part of the rows, as once, few or many counts, or as a class when the clone is expanded.

D: .; J: TRBJ1-1; size: many; V: TRBV12-3/TRBV12-4; CDR3: CASSRPLGNTEAFF; DNA: TGTGCCAGCAGTCGACCGCTCGGGAACACTGAAGCTTTCTTT
D: TRBD1; J: TRBJ2-5; size: many; V: TRBV5-6; CDR3: CASSSDRGAQYF; DNA: TGTGCCAGCAGCTCCGACAGGGGGGCCCAGTACTTC
D: .; J: TRBJ2-1; size: many; V: TRBV5-4; CDR3: CASSLAGLDPATEQFF; DNA: TGTGCCAGCAGCTTGGCCGGGCTAGATCCAGCGACTGAGCAGTTCTTC
D: TRBD2; J: TRBJ2-1; size: many; V: TRBV4-2; CDR3: CASSQGPAGGRMSSYNEQFF; DNA: TGTGCCAGCAGCCAAGGGCCAGCGGGGGGGCGCATGAGCTCCTACAATGAGCAGTTCTTC
D: .; J: TRBJ2-7; size: many; V: TRBV20-1; CDR3: CSARDLRQGRSYEQYF; DNA: TGCAGTGCTAGAGATCTCCGGCAGGGAAGGTCGTACGAGCAGTACTTC
D: .; J: TRBJ1-1; size: many; V: TRBV5-1; CDR3: CASSLGTKNTEAFF; DNA: TGCGCCAGCAGCTTAGGGACAAAGAACACTGAAGCTTTCTTT
D: TRBD1; J: TRBJ1-1; size: many; V: TRBV5-1; CDR3: CASSLWDRGPSSEAFF; DNA: TGCGCCAGCAGCCTGTGGGACAGGGGCCCCTCGAGTGAAGCTTTCTTT
D: .; J: TRBJ1-1; size: many; V: TRBV25-1; CDR3: CASTRGANTEAFF; DNA: TGTGCCAGCACAAGGGGGGCGAACACTGAAGCTTTCTTT
D: .; J: TRBJ1-1; size: many; V: TRBV6-1; CDR3: CASTRRGGDTEAFF; DNA: TGTGCCAGCACCCGGAGGGGGGGCGACACTGAAGCTTTCTTT
D: .; J: TRBJ1-1; size: many; V: TRBV5-1; CDR3: CASSSGGGVGTEAFF; DNA: TGCGCCAGCAGCTCTGGTGGGGGAGTTGGCACTGAAGCTTTCTTT
D: .; J: TRBJ1-1; size: many; V: TRBV20-1; CDR3: CSATPPRGLNTEAFF; DNA: TGCAGTGCAACCCCCCCCCGTGGACTGAACACTGAAGCTTTCTTT
D: .; J: TRBJ2-7; size: many; V: TRBV3-1; CDR3: CASSEQGSYEQYF; DNA: TGTGCCAGCAGTGAGCAAGGCTCCTACGAGCAGTACTTC
D: TRBD2; J: TRBJ2-1; size: many; V: TRBV20-1; CDR3: CSARSGGPSNEQFF; DNA: TGCAGTGCGAGATCGGGGGGGCCGTCAAATGAGCAGTTCTTC
D: TRBD1; J: TRBJ1-1; size: many; V: TRBV29-1; CDR3: CSVGQGAGDTEAFF; DNA: TGCAGCGTAGGGCAGGGGGCTGGAGACACTGAAGCTTTCTTT
D: .; J: TRBJ2-7; size: .; V: TRBV28; CDR3: CASSFVRGPYEQYF; DNA: TGTGCCAGCAGTTTCGTCAGGGGACCCTACGAGCAGTACTTC
D: TRBD1; J: TRBJ2-1; size: many; V: TRBV5-1; CDR3: CASSLVGTGSDEQFF; DNA: TGCGCCAGCAGCTTGGTTGGGACAGGGAGCGATGAGCAGTTCTTC
D: TRBD1; J: TRBJ1-3; size: many; V: TRBV2; CDR3: CASSSGQGTGNTIYF; DNA: TGTGCCAGCAGTTCTGGACAGGGGACTGGAAACACCATATATTTT
D: TRBD2; J: TRBJ2-3; size: many; V: TRBV3-1; CDR3: CASSSVRGVGTDTQYF; DNA: TGTGCCAGCAGCTCAGTCCGGGGGGTCGGCACAGATACGCAGTATTTT
D: .; J: TRBJ2-1; size: .; V: TRBV20-1; CDR3: CSARDPVGNEQFF; DNA: TGCAGTGCTAGAGATCCCGTCGGGAATGAGCAGTTCTTC
D: .; J: TRBJ2-3; size: .; V: TRBV25-1; CDR3: CASSPPGTKTDTQYF; DNA: TGTGCCAGCAGCCCACCGGGAACAAAAACAGATACGCAGTATTTT
D: .; J: TRBJ2-3; size: many; V: TRBV3-1; CDR3: CASSLLPGGGDTDTQYF; DNA: TGTGCCAGCAGCTTACTCCCCGGGGGCGGGGATACAGATACGCAGTATTTT
D: .; J: TRBJ1-6; size: medium-sized; V: TRBV20-1; CDR3: CSASPAINSPLHF; DNA: TGCAGTGCTTCCCCCGCGATTAATTCACCCCTCCACTTT
D: TRBD2; J: TRBJ2-1; size: few; V: TRBV6-2/TRBV6-3; CDR3: CASSYVRGGSSYNEQFF; DNA: TGTGCCAGCAGTTATGTTCGGGGGGGAAGCTCCTACAATGAGCAGTTCTTC
D: TRBD2; J: TRBJ2-1; size: few; V: TRBV20-1; CDR3: CSARPSRTSSYNEQFF; DNA: TGCAGTGCTAGACCCTCCCGGACTAGCAGCTACAATGAGCAGTTCTTC
D: TRBD2; J: TRBJ2-1; size: many; V: TRBV10-3; CDR3: CAIRVTSGGLYNEQFF; DNA: TGTGCCATCAGAGTGACTAGCGGGGGGCTGTACAATGAGCAGTTCTTC
D: TRBD1; J: TRBJ2-2; size: many; V: TRBV20-1; CDR3: CSARGTGTNTGELFF; DNA: TGCAGTGCTAGAGGGACAGGGACGAACACCGGGGAGCTGTTTTTT
D: TRBD2; J: TRBJ2-3; size: many; V: TRBV5-1; CDR3: CASSRAGGTTDTQYF; DNA: TGCGCCAGCAGCCGAGCGGGGGGGACCACAGATACGCAGTATTTT
D: .; J: TRBJ2-1; size: .; V: TRBV20-1; CDR3: CSAPPQGGRYYNEQFF; DNA: TGCAGTGCTCCCCCTCAGGGGGGGAGGTACTACAATGAGCAGTTCTTC
D: TRBD2; J: TRBJ2-1; size: many; V: TRBV2; CDR3: CASRLAGRDEQFF; DNA: TGTGCCAGCAGGCTAGCGGGACGGGATGAGCAGTTCTTC
D: .; J: TRBJ1-3; size: many; V: TRBV18; CDR3: CASSPRAPESGNTIYF; DNA: TGTGCCAGCTCACCACGGGCCCCGGAATCTGGAAACACCATATATTTT
D: TRBD1; J: TRBJ2-6; size: .; V: TRBV9; CDR3: CASSVLPFGTGFLNSGANVLTF; DNA: TGTGCCAGCAGCGTTCTTCCTTTCGGGACAGGGTTCCTTAACTCTGGGGCCAACGTCCTGACTTTC
D: .; J: TRBJ2-7; size: many; V: TRBV30; CDR3: CAWSEISEQYF; DNA: TGTGCCTGGAGTGAGATTTCCGAGCAGTACTTC
D: TRBD1; J: TRBJ2-7; size: medium-sized; V: TRBV29-1; CDR3: CSVRGQGWEQYF; DNA: TGCAGCGTTCGAGGACAGGGCTGGGAGCAGTACTTC
D: TRBD2; J: TRBJ2-5; size: many; V: TRBV14; CDR3: CASSQLAGAETQYF; DNA: TGTGCCAGCAGCCAACTAGCGGGAGCAGAGACCCAGTACTTC
D: .; J: TRBJ2-1; size: .; V: TRBV14; CDR3: CASSQFAGKMDEQFF; DNA: TGTGCCAGCAGCCAGTTTGCGGGGAAAATGGATGAGCAGTTCTTC
D: TRBD1; J: TRBJ1-6; size: many; V: TRBV20-1; CDR3: CSARPGTGESSPLHF; DNA: TGCAGTGCTAGACCCGGGACAGGGGAGAGTTCACCCCTCCACTTT
D: .; J: TRBJ2-7; size: few; V: TRBV19; CDR3: CASSIQPQGFYEQYF; DNA: TGTGCCAGTAGTATTCAACCACAGGGTTTCTACGAGCAGTACTTC
D: TRBD1; J: TRBJ2-5; size: .; V: TRBV6-6; CDR3: CASSYPGQKETQYF; DNA: TGTGCCAGCAGTTACCCGGGACAGAAAGAGACCCAGTACTTC
D: .; J: TRBJ1-6; size: many; V: TRBV11-3; CDR3: CASSPGQTNSPLHF; DNA: TGTGCCAGCAGCCCCGGACAGACTAATTCACCCCTCCACTTT
D: .; J: TRBJ1-6; size: medium-sized; V: TRBV12-3/TRBV12-4; CDR3: CASSLLQASPLHF; DNA: TGTGCCAGCAGCCTACTACAGGCTTCACCCCTCCACTTT
D: TRBD1; J: TRBJ2-5; size: once; V: TRBV20-1; CDR3: CSATGGNEETQYF; DNA: TGCAGTGCCACAGGGGGGAATGAAGAGACCCAGTACTTC
D: .; J: TRBJ1-6; size: many; V: TRBV9; CDR3: CASSVGSLSYNSPLHF; DNA: TGTGCCAGCAGCGTAGGATCGCTCTCCTATAATTCACCCCTCCACTTT